The rows below give T cell receptor beta chains drawn from one sample of a study of T cell responses to AZD1222 COVID-19 vaccine. Only in-frame clones appear in the TCRdb table, and some are missing; sequencing was by immunoSEQ multiplex PCR. The data contain some 120,000 clones, around 91% of them singletons. Sequences were derived from peripheral blood, sampled 28 days after the second AZD1222 dose. These receptor sequences come from an adult who received the AZD1222 COVID-19 vaccine. Each CDR3 is given with its conserved first and last residue. The order of the fields is V gene, clone size, J gene, D gene, CDR3 DNA, CDR3 protein. D genes are given only for firm matches. Size tells how often a clone was seen (once, few, many) or the class of an expanded clone, and some rows leave it out.

v_call: TRBV30; clone_size: -; j_call: TRBJ1-1; d_call: TRBD1; cdr3_nt: TGTGCCGGAGTTCCCCTTGGACAGGTGAACACTGAAGCTTTCTTT; cdr3_aa: CAGVPLGQVNTEAFF
v_call: TRBV5-1; clone_size: -; j_call: TRBJ1-2; d_call: -; cdr3_nt: TGCGCCAGCACAGGAACCCCTAACTATGGCTACACCTTC; cdr3_aa: CASTGTPNYGYTF
v_call: TRBV7-2; clone_size: -; j_call: TRBJ1-1; d_call: -; cdr3_nt: TGTGCCAGCAGCGTTCTCGGGGTTACTGAAGCTTTCTTT; cdr3_aa: CASSVLGVTEAFF
v_call: TRBV27; clone_size: -; j_call: TRBJ1-2; d_call: -; cdr3_nt: TGTGCCAGCAGCTTCCGGGGGAGTCGAGGCTACACCTTC; cdr3_aa: CASSFRGSRGYTF
v_call: TRBV9; clone_size: -; j_call: TRBJ1-5; d_call: -; cdr3_nt: TGTGCCAGCAGCGGGGGAATGGGGGGCAGCAATCAGCCCCAGCATTTT; cdr3_aa: CASSGGMGGSNQPQHF
v_call: TRBV9; clone_size: -; j_call: TRBJ2-1; d_call: TRBD2; cdr3_nt: TGTGCCAGCAGCGTAGTGTCTAGCGGGAGCAGTGAGCAGTTCTTC; cdr3_aa: CASSVVSSGSSEQFF
v_call: TRBV12-3/TRBV12-4; clone_size: -; j_call: TRBJ2-1; d_call: -; cdr3_nt: TGTGCCAGCAGCGACTCTGAGGCTGAGCAGTTCTTC; cdr3_aa: CASSDSEAEQFF
v_call: TRBV5-1; clone_size: -; j_call: TRBJ1-1; d_call: TRBD1; cdr3_nt: TGCGCCAGCAGCTCCCAAACAGGGGGCACTGAAGCTTTCTTT; cdr3_aa: CASSSQTGGTEAFF
v_call: TRBV6-6; clone_size: -; j_call: TRBJ2-1; d_call: -; cdr3_nt: TGTGCCAGCAGTTCGGCCGCCGGGAATGAGCAGTTCTTC; cdr3_aa: CASSSAAGNEQFF
v_call: TRBV27; clone_size: few; j_call: TRBJ2-7; d_call: TRBD2; cdr3_nt: TGTGCCAGCAGTTTATCTGCGGGAGGGCCGTACGAGCAGTACTTC; cdr3_aa: CASSLSAGGPYEQYF
v_call: TRBV27; clone_size: -; j_call: TRBJ2-1; d_call: -; cdr3_nt: TGTGCCAGCAGTCAATACAATGAGCAGTTCTTC; cdr3_aa: CASSQYNEQFF
v_call: TRBV20-1; clone_size: -; j_call: TRBJ2-4; d_call: -; cdr3_nt: TGCAGTGCTCTGAGATCAAACATTCAGTACTTC; cdr3_aa: CSALRSNIQYF
v_call: TRBV5-5; clone_size: -; j_call: TRBJ1-1; d_call: TRBD1; cdr3_nt: TGTGCCAGCGGTAACAGGGGGGGGGTCACTGAAGCTTTCTTT; cdr3_aa: CASGNRGGVTEAFF
v_call: TRBV24-1; clone_size: -; j_call: TRBJ2-5; d_call: -; cdr3_nt: TGTGCCACCAGTGATTTCAAGGTCATTGGGACTCACCCTCGGGAGACCCAGTACTTC; cdr3_aa: CATSDFKVIGTHPRETQYF
v_call: TRBV27; clone_size: -; j_call: TRBJ2-5; d_call: TRBD2; cdr3_nt: TGTGCCAGCAGTCCTCTAGCGGGACGGTTTTTGTCCCAGTACTTC; cdr3_aa: CASSPLAGRFLSQYF
v_call: TRBV15; clone_size: once; j_call: TRBJ1-6; d_call: -; cdr3_nt: TGTGCCACCAGCAGAGATTCAAAGTATAATTCACCCCTCCACTTT; cdr3_aa: CATSRDSKYNSPLHF
v_call: TRBV27; clone_size: once; j_call: TRBJ2-7; d_call: TRBD2; cdr3_nt: TGTGCCAGCAGTTTAGAGGCTAGCGGGAGGGGGGAGCAGTACTTC; cdr3_aa: CASSLEASGRGEQYF
v_call: TRBV21-1; clone_size: few; j_call: TRBJ2-7; d_call: -; cdr3_nt: TGTGCCAGCAGCACCCGGGGGGCGGACGAGCAGTACTTC; cdr3_aa: CASSTRGADEQYF
v_call: TRBV7-2; clone_size: -; j_call: TRBJ2-2; d_call: -; cdr3_nt: TGTGCCAGCAGCTCCCCCTGGGACTCTTCTAGTGGGGAGCTGTTTTTT; cdr3_aa: CASSSPWDSSSGELFF
v_call: TRBV29-1; clone_size: -; j_call: TRBJ1-2; d_call: -; cdr3_nt: TGCAGCGTTGAAGTGGACGAAGACATCGGCTACACCTTC; cdr3_aa: CSVEVDEDIGYTF
v_call: TRBV29-1; clone_size: -; j_call: TRBJ1-1; d_call: TRBD1; cdr3_nt: TGCAGCGGTGGGGACAGAACTAACACTGAAGCTTTCTTT; cdr3_aa: CSGGDRTNTEAFF
v_call: TRBV14; clone_size: -; j_call: TRBJ1-3; d_call: -; cdr3_nt: TGTGCCAGCAGCCAAGACGCCGTCATGGGGGTATCTGGAAACACCATATATTTT; cdr3_aa: CASSQDAVMGVSGNTIYF
v_call: TRBV5-1; clone_size: -; j_call: TRBJ2-5; d_call: -; cdr3_nt: TGCGCCAGCAGCTCTATCCTGGGACAAGAGACCCAGTACTTC; cdr3_aa: CASSSILGQETQYF
v_call: TRBV7-9; clone_size: -; j_call: TRBJ1-1; d_call: -; cdr3_nt: TGTGCCAGCAGCTTCGGACCGAACACTGAAGCTTTCTTT; cdr3_aa: CASSFGPNTEAFF
v_call: TRBV28; clone_size: -; j_call: TRBJ1-2; d_call: -; cdr3_nt: TGTGCCAGCCACCGGGGCTATGGCTACACCTTC; cdr3_aa: CASHRGYGYTF
v_call: TRBV29-1; clone_size: -; j_call: TRBJ2-1; d_call: -; cdr3_nt: TGCAGCGTTGAAGTACTGGGGTTGGGGGCCAATGAGCAGTTCTTC; cdr3_aa: CSVEVLGLGANEQFF
v_call: TRBV28; clone_size: -; j_call: TRBJ2-7; d_call: -; cdr3_nt: TGTGCCAGCAGTTTGGGTTCCTCTAGGGGTGAGCAGTACTTC; cdr3_aa: CASSLGSSRGEQYF
v_call: TRBV14; clone_size: few; j_call: TRBJ1-4; d_call: TRBD1; cdr3_nt: TGTGCCAGCAGACCCGGGACAGCGGATGAAAAACTGTTTTTT; cdr3_aa: CASRPGTADEKLFF
v_call: TRBV5-1; clone_size: -; j_call: TRBJ2-2; d_call: TRBD2; cdr3_nt: TGCGCCAGCAGCTTGGATGCGGGACTAACAGTCGGGGAGCTGTTTTTT; cdr3_aa: CASSLDAGLTVGELFF
v_call: TRBV4-1; clone_size: -; j_call: TRBJ2-5; d_call: -; cdr3_nt: TGCGCCAGCAGCCAAGGGACTGTAAAAGAGACCCAGTACTTC; cdr3_aa: CASSQGTVKETQYF
v_call: TRBV5-1; clone_size: -; j_call: TRBJ2-3; d_call: -; cdr3_nt: TGCGCCAGCAGCCCCACTAGCACAGATACGCAGTATTTT; cdr3_aa: CASSPTSTDTQYF
v_call: TRBV12-3/TRBV12-4; clone_size: -; j_call: TRBJ1-3; d_call: -; cdr3_nt: TGTGCCAGCAGTTTCGCGGGAAACACCATATATTTT; cdr3_aa: CASSFAGNTIYF
v_call: TRBV15; clone_size: -; j_call: TRBJ2-7; d_call: -; cdr3_nt: TGTGCCACCAGCAGGGGGCGGACGTCGGGGGACGAGCAGTACTTC; cdr3_aa: CATSRGRTSGDEQYF
v_call: TRBV9; clone_size: -; j_call: TRBJ2-3; d_call: TRBD2; cdr3_nt: TGTGCCAGCAGCGTGGGACTAGCGGGGGGGAGCACAGATACGCAGTATTTT; cdr3_aa: CASSVGLAGGSTDTQYF
v_call: TRBV15; clone_size: -; j_call: TRBJ2-3; d_call: -; cdr3_nt: TGTGCCACCACGGGGGCTAGCGAATTAGATACGCAGTATTTT; cdr3_aa: CATTGASELDTQYF
v_call: TRBV5-1; clone_size: -; j_call: TRBJ1-6; d_call: -; cdr3_nt: TGCGCCAGCAGCGCTGAAGGAAATTCACCCCTCCACTTT; cdr3_aa: CASSAEGNSPLHF
v_call: TRBV5-5; clone_size: -; j_call: TRBJ2-3; d_call: -; cdr3_nt: TGTGCCAGCAGCGGGAGAGATACGCAGTATTTT; cdr3_aa: CASSGRDTQYF
v_call: TRBV6-2/TRBV6-3; clone_size: -; j_call: TRBJ2-3; d_call: -; cdr3_nt: TGTGCCAGCAGTTACGTGGGGGGGGGCGCGACGCAGTATTTT; cdr3_aa: CASSYVGGGATQYF
v_call: TRBV2; clone_size: -; j_call: TRBJ2-3; d_call: TRBD2; cdr3_nt: TGTGCCAGCAGTCCTAGCGGGAGAGTGGGAGATACGCAGTATTTT; cdr3_aa: CASSPSGRVGDTQYF
v_call: TRBV2; clone_size: once; j_call: TRBJ2-1; d_call: TRBD2; cdr3_nt: TGTGCCAGCAGATCCGGGACTAGCGGTTACAATGAGCAGTTCTTC; cdr3_aa: CASRSGTSGYNEQFF
v_call: TRBV18; clone_size: -; j_call: TRBJ2-1; d_call: TRBD1; cdr3_nt: TGTGCCAGCTCACCACCCACAGGGGGCTCCTACAATGAGCAGTTCTTC; cdr3_aa: CASSPPTGGSYNEQFF
v_call: TRBV21-1; clone_size: -; j_call: TRBJ2-5; d_call: -; cdr3_nt: TGTGCCAGCAGGTGGGGCCCGCGGGAGACCCAGTACTTC; cdr3_aa: CASRWGPRETQYF
v_call: TRBV5-5; clone_size: -; j_call: TRBJ1-2; d_call: -; cdr3_nt: TGTGCCAGCAGCTTCATGTTAGGGGAAAACTATGGCTACACCTTC; cdr3_aa: CASSFMLGENYGYTF
v_call: TRBV28; clone_size: -; j_call: TRBJ2-5; d_call: TRBD1; cdr3_nt: TGTGCCAGCTCTCGGACAGGGGTAGAGACCCAGTACTTC; cdr3_aa: CASSRTGVETQYF
v_call: TRBV11-2; clone_size: -; j_call: TRBJ2-1; d_call: TRBD2; cdr3_nt: TGTGCCAGCAGCCTAGCGGGAATTTCCAATGAGCAGTTCTTC; cdr3_aa: CASSLAGISNEQFF
v_call: TRBV9; clone_size: -; j_call: TRBJ1-5; d_call: -; cdr3_nt: TGTGCCAGCAGCGAGGGACCTGGGACCGGCCAGCCCCAGCATTTT; cdr3_aa: CASSEGPGTGQPQHF
v_call: TRBV18; clone_size: -; j_call: TRBJ1-1; d_call: -; cdr3_nt: TGTGCCAGCTCACGTACGGACATGGCTGAAGCTTTCTTT; cdr3_aa: CASSRTDMAEAFF
v_call: TRBV7-2; clone_size: -; j_call: TRBJ2-1; d_call: TRBD2; cdr3_nt: TGTGCCAGCAGTCGACTAGCGGGAGGATACAATGAGCAGTTCTTC; cdr3_aa: CASSRLAGGYNEQFF
v_call: TRBV27; clone_size: -; j_call: TRBJ1-6; d_call: -; cdr3_nt: TGTGCCAGCAGTTACAAAGGGAGAAGGAATTCACCCCTCCACTTT; cdr3_aa: CASSYKGRRNSPLHF
v_call: TRBV3-1/TRBV3-2; clone_size: -; j_call: TRBJ1-6; d_call: -; cdr3_nt: TGTGCCAGCAGCCCAAATGCAGGGGATTCACCCCTCCACTTT; cdr3_aa: CASSPNAGDSPLHF
v_call: TRBV5-1; clone_size: -; j_call: TRBJ2-1; d_call: -; cdr3_nt: TGCGCCAGCACCACAGCCATCCCCGGGGGAGAGCAGTTCTTC; cdr3_aa: CASTTAIPGGEQFF
v_call: TRBV19; clone_size: -; j_call: TRBJ1-6; d_call: -; cdr3_nt: TGTGCCAGTAGGTTCGGTGGGAGTAATAATTCACCCCTCCACTTT; cdr3_aa: CASRFGGSNNSPLHF
v_call: TRBV19; clone_size: -; j_call: TRBJ2-2; d_call: -; cdr3_nt: TGTGCCAGTAGTCCCCCACAGAAACTTAACACCGGGGAGCTGTTTTTT; cdr3_aa: CASSPPQKLNTGELFF
v_call: TRBV5-1; clone_size: -; j_call: TRBJ1-1; d_call: -; cdr3_nt: TGCGCCAGCAGCTCCTGGACGGCCAACACTGAAGCTTTCTTT; cdr3_aa: CASSSWTANTEAFF
v_call: TRBV9; clone_size: -; j_call: TRBJ1-4; d_call: -; cdr3_nt: TGTGCCAGCAGCGTAGCTGATGGCAGGACTAATGAAAAACTGTTTTTT; cdr3_aa: CASSVADGRTNEKLFF